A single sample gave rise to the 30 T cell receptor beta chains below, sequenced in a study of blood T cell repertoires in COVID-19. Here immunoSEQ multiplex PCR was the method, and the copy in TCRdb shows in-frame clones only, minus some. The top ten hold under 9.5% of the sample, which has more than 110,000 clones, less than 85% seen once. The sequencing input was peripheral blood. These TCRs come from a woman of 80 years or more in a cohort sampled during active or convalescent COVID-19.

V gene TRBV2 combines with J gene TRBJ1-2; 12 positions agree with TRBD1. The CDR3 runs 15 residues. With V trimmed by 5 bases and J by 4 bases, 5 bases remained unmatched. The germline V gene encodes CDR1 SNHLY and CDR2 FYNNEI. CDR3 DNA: TGTGCCAGCAGTAAGGGACAGGGGGCCGGCTATGGCTACACCTTC. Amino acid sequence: CASSKGQGAGYGYTF.

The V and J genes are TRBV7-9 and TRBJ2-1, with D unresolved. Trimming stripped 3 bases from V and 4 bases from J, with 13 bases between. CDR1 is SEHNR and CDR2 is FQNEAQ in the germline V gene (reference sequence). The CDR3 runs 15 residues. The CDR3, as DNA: TGTGCCAGCAGCTTTCTGGCCGTTTCTTACAATGAGCAGTTCTTC. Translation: CASSFLAVSYNEQFF.

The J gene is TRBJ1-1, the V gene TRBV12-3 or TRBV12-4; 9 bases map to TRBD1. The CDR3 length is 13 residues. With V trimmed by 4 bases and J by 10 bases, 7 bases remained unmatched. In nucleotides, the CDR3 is TGTGCCAGCAGTTCAAGCTACAGGGGGCGAGCTTTCTTT. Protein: CASSSSYRGRAFF.

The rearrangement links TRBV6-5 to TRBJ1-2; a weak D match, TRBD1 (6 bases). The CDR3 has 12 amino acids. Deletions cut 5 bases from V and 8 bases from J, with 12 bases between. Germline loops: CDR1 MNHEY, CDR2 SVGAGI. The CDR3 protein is CASSTQGSGYTF. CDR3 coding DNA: TGTGCCAGCAGTACACAGGGTTCCGGCTACACCTTC.

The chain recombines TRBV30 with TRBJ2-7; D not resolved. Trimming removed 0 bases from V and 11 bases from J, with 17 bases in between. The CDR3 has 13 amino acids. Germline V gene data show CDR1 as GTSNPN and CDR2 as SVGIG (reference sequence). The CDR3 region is CAWSVSLVSPEYF. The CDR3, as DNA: TGTGCCTGGAGTGTTTCTTTAGTTTCGCCGGAGTACTTC.

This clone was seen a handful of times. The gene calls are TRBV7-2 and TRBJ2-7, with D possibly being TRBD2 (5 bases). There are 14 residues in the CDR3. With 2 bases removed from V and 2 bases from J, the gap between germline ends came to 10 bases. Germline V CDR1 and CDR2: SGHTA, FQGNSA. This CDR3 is CASSLMPSTYEQYF. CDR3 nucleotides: TGTGCCAGCAGCTTAATGCCTAGCACCTACGAGCAGTACTTC.

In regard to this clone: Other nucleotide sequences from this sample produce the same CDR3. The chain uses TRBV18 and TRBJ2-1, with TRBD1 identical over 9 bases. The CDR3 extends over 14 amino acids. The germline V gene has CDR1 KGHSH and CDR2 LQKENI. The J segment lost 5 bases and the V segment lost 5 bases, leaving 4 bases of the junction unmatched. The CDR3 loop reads CASSRDRVNNEQFF. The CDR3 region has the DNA TGTGCCAGCTCAAGGGACAGGGTTAACAATGAGCAGTTCTTC.

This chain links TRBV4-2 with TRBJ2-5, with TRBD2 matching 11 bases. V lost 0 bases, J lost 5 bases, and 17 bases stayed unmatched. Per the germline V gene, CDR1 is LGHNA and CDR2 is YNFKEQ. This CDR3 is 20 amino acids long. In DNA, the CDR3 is TGTGCCAGCAGCCAAGAGAGGTTCCCTAGCGGGGGGTCCTCCCGGGAGACCCAGTACTTC. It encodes CASSQERFPSGGSSRETQYF.

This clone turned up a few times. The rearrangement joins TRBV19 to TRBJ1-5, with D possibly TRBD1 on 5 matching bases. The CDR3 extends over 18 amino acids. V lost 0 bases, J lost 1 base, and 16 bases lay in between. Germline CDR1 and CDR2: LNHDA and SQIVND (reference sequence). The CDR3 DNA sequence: TGTGCCAGTAGTATAGATCTGGGGCAGGGAGGAAGCAATCAGCCCCAGCATTTT. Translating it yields CASSIDLGQGGSNQPQHF. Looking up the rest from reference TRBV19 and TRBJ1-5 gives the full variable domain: DGGITQSPKYLFRKEGQNVTLSCEQNLNHDAMYWYRQDPGQGLRLIYYSQIVNDFQKGDIAEGYSVSREKKESFPLTVTSAQKNPTAFYLCASSIDLGQGGSNQPQHFGDGTRLSIL.

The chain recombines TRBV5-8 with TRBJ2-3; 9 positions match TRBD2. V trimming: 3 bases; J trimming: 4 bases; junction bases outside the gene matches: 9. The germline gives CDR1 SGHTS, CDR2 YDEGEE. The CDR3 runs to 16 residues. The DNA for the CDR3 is TGTGCCAGCAGCTCCGCCGGGACTAGCATTGCAGATACGCAGTATTTT. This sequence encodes CASSSAGTSIADTQYF.

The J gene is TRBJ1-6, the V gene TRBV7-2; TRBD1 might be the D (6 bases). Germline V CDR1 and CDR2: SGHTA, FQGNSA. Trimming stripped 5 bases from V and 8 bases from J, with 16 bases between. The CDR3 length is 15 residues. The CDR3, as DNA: TGTGCCAGCAGCAACGGACATGCAGGGGATTCACCCCTCCACTTT. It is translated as CASSNGHAGDSPLHF. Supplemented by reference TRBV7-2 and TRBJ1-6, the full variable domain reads GAGVSQSPSNKVTEKGKDVELRCDPISGHTALYWYRQSLGQGLEFLIYFQGNSAPDKSGLPSDRFSAERTGGSVSTLTIQRTQQEDSAVYLCASSNGHAGDSPLHFGNGTRLTVT.

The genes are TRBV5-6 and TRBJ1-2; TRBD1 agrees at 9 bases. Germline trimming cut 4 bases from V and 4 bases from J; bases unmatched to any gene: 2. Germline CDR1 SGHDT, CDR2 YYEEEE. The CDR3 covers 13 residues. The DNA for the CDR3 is TGTGCCAGCAGCCAGGGACAGGGCTATGGCTACACCTTC. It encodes CASSQGQGYGYTF.

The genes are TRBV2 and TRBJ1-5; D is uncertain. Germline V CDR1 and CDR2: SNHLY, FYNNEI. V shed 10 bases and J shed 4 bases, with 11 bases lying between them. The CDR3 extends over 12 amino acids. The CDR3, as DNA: TGTGCCACCTCGGTCCCTAATCAGCCCCAGCATTTT. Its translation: CATSVPNQPQHF.

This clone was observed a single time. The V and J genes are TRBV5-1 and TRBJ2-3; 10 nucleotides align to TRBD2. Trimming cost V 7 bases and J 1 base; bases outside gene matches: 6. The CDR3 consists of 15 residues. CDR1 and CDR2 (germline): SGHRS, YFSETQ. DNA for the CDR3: TGCGCCAGCGCTAGCGGGGGCTCCGGCACAGATACGCAGTATTTT. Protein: CASASGGSGTDTQYF.

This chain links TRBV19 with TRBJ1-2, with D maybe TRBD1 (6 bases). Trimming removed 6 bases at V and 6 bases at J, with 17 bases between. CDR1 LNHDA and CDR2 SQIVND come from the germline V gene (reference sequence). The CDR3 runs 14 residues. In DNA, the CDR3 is TGTGCCAGTAGCGAAACCGGGACACGAAATGGCTACACCTTC. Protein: CASSETGTRNGYTF.

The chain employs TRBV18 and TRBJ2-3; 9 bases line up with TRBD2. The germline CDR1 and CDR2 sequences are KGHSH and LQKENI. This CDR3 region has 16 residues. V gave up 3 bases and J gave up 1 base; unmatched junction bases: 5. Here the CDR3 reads CASSPVAGGRTDTQYF. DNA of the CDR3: TGTGCCAGCTCACCGGTGGCGGGGGGGCGCACAGATACGCAGTATTTT. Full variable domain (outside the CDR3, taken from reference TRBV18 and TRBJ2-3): NAGVMQNPRHLVRRRGQEARLRCSPMKGHSHVYWYRQLPEEGLKFMVYLQKENIIDESGMPKERFSAEFPKEGPSILRIQQVVRGDSAAYFCASSPVAGGRTDTQYFGPGTRLTVL.

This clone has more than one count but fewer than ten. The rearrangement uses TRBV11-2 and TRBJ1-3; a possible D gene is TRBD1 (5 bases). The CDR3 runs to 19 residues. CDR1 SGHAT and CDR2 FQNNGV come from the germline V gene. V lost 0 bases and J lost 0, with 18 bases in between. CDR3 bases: TGTGCCAGCAGCTTAGATCAGTTTCGGCAAGGGGACTCTGGAAACACCATATATTTT. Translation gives CASSLDQFRQGDSGNTIYF.

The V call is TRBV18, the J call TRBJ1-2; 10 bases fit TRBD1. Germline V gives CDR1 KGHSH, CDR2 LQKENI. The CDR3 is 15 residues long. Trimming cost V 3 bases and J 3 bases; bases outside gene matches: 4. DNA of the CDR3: TGTGCCAGCTCACCGCGACAGGGGGCTGACTATGGCTACACCTTC. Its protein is CASSPRQGADYGYTF.

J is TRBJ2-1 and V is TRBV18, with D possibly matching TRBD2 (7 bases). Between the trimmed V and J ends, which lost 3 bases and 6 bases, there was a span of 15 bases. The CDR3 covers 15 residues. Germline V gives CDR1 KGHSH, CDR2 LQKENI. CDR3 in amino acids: CASSPLAGARNEQFF. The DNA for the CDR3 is TGTGCCAGCTCACCTCTCGCGGGGGCCCGCAATGAGCAGTTCTTC.

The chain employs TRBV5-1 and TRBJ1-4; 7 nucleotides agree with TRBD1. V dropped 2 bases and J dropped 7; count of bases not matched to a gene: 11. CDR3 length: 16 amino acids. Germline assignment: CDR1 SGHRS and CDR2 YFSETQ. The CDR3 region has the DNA TGCGCCAGCAGCTTCGGGGTGACAGGGCTGATTGAAAAACTGTTTTTT. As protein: CASSFGVTGLIEKLFF.

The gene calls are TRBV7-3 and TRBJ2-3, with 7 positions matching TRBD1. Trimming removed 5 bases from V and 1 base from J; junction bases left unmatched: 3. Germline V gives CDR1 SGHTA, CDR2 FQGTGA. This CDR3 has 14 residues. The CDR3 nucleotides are TGTGCCAGCAGCCGACAGGGTCGCACAGATACGCAGTATTTT. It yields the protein CASSRQGRTDTQYF.

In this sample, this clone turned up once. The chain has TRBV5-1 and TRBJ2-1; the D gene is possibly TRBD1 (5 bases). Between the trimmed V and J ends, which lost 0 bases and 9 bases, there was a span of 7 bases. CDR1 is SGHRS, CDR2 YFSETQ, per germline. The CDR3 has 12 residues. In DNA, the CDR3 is TGCGCCAGCAGCTTGGGACAGATTGAGCAGTTCTTC. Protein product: CASSLGQIEQFF.

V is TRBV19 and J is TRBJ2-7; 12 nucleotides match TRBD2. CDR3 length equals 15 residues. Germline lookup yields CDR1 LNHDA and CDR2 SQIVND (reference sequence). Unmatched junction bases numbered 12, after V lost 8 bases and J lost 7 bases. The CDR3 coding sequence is TGTGCCAGTGGGGCTAGCGGGGGGGCCCGGGGAGAGCAGTACTTC. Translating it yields CASGASGGARGEQYF.

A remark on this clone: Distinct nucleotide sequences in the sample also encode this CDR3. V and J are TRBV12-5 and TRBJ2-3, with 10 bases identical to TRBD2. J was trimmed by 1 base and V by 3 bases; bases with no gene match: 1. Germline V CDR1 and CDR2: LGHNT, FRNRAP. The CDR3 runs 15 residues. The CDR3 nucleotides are TGTGCTAGTGGTTTAGGGACTAGCGGCACAGATACGCAGTATTTT. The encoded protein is CASGLGTSGTDTQYF.

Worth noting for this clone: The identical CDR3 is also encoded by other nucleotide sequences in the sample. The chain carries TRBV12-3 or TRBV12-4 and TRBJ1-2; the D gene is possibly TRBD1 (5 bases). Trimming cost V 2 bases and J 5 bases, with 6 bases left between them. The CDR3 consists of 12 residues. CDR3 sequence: CASSLPGYGYTF. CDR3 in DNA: TGTGCCAGCAGTTTACCAGGGTATGGCTACACCTTC.

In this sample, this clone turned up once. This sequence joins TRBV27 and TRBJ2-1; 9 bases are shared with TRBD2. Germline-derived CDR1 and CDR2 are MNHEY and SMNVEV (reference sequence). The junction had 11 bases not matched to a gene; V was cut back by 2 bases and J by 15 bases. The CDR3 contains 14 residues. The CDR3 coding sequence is TGTGCCAGCAGTTTACTAGCGGGATCCTCCTGGAGGTTCTTC. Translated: CASSLLAGSSWRFF.

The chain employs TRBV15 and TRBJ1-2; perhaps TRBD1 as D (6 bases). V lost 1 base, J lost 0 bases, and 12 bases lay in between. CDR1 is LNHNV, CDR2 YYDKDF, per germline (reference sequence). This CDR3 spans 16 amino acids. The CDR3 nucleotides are TGTGCCACCAGCAGAGTCCGGGACAACACTAACTATGGCTACACCTTC. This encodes CATSRVRDNTNYGYTF.

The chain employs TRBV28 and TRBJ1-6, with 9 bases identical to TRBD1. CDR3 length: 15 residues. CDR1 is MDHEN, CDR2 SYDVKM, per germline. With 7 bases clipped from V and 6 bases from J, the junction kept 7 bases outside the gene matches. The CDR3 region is CASILNRGRNSPLHF. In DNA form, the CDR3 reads TGTGCCAGCATCCTGAACAGGGGGCGTAATTCACCCCTCCACTTT.

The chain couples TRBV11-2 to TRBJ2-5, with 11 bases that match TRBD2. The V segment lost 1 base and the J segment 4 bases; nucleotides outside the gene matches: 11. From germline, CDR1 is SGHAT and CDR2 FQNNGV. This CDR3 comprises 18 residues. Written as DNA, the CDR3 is TGTGCCAGCAGCTTAGTTCGGTTTAGCGGGGGGGCCCGAGAGACCCAGTACTTC. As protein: CASSLVRFSGGARETQYF.

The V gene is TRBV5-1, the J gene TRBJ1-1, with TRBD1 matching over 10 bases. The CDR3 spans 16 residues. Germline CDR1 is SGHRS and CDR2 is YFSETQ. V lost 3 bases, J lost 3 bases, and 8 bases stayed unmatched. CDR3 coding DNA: TGCGCCAGCAGCTCGTCGCCCGGGACAGGGGACACTGAAGCTTTCTTT. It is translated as CASSSSPGTGDTEAFF.